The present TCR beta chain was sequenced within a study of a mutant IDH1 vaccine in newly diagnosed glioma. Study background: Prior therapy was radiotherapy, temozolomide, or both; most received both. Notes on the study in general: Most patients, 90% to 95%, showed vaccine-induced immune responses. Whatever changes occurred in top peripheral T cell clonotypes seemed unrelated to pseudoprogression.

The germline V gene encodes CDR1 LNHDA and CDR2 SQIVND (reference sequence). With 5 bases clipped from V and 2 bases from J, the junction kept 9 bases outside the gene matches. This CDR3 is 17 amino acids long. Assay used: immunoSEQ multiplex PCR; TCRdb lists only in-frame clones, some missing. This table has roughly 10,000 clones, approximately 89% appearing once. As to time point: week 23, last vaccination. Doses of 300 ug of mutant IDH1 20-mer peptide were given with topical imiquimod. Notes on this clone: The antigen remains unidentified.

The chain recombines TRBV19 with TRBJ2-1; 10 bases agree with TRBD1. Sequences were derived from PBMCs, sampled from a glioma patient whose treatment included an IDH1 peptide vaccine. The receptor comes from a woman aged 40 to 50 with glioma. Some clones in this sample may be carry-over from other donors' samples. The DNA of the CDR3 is TGTGCCAGTAGTCCGGACAGGGGGGCGGGAACCTACAATGAGCAGTTCTTC. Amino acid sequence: CASSPDRGAGTYNEQFF.